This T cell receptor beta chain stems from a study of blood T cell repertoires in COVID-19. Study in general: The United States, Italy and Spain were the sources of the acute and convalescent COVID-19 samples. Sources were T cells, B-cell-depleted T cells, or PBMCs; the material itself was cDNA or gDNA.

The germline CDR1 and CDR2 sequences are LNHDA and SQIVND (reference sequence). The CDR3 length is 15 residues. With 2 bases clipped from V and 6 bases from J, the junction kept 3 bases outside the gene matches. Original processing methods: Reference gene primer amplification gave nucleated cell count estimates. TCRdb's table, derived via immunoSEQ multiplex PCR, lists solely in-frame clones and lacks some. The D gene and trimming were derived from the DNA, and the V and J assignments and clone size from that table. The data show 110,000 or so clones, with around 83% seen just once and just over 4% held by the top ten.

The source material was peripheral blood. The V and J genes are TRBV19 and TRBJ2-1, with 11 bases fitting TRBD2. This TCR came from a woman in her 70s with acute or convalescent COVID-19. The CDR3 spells CASSITGTSGNEQFF. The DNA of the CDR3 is TGTGCCAGTAGTATAACCGGGACTAGCGGCAATGAGCAGTTCTTC. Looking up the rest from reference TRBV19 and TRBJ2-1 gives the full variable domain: DGGITQSPKYLFRKEGQNVTLSCEQNLNHDAMYWYRQDPGQGLRLIYYSQIVNDFQKGDIAEGYSVSREKKESFPLTVTSAQKNPTAFYLCASSITGTSGNEQFFGPGTRLTVL.